This T cell receptor (beta chain) was identified during a study of T cell repertoires in ileal Crohn's disease. For the study at large: Median disease duration was approximately eight years; 35% smoked at surgery.

Study-wide findings and caveats: Mucosal expansions were suggested to be mainly CD8 T cells.

The CDR3 consists of 14 residues. Germline V CDR1 and CDR2: LNHDA, SQIVND (reference sequence). Trimming removed 7 bases at V and 3 bases at J, with 15 bases between. Method: immunoSEQ multiplex PCR; TCRdb's copy keeps in-frame clones and lacks some. The sample includes 6,700 or so clones, about 76% of them seen just once. The table lists this clone with a few counts. Its antigen is unidentified. V and J are TRBV19 and TRBJ1-1; no clear D. Sequencing was carried out using ileal tissue. This TCR derives from an adult with Crohn's disease. CDR3 in DNA: TGTGCCAGTATGATCCGGGGTTCGGACACTGAAGCTTTCTTT. Amino acid sequence: CASMIRGSDTEAFF.